This TCR beta chain was sequenced during a study of T cells in Graves' hyperthyroidism and ophthalmopathy. At the level of the study: At initial diagnosis, before any treatment had begun, peripheral blood was obtained.

Trimming left V 5 bases short and J 5 bases short, with 13 bases between. The CDR3 length is 14 residues. Germline V gives CDR1 SEHNR, CDR2 FQNEAQ (reference sequence). RNA transcripts yielded amplified TCR beta CDR3 regions. The HTBI set primed first-round TCR CDR3 RT-PCR. TCRdb fed the multiplex PCR reads into MiXCR, producing one record per CDR3 protein. The repertoire holds around 300,000 distinct CDR3 sequences, roughly 19% seen once, with under 45% in the top ten. The receptor's source is a man aged 50-59 years with Graves' ophthalmopathy. V is TRBV7-9 and J is TRBJ2-1; TRBD1 might be the D (6 bases). The sample was blood. CDR3 sequence reads: CASSQTGVDNEQFF. For the CDR3, the DNA is TGTGCCAGCAGCCAGACAGGAGTTGACAATGAGCAGTTCTTC. Variable domain in full (rest from reference TRBV7-9 and TRBJ2-1): DTGVSQNPRHKITKRGQNVTFRCDPISEHNRLYWYRQTLGQGPEFLTYFQNEAQLEKSRLLSDRFSAERPKGSFSTLEIQRTEQGDSAMYLCASSQTGVDNEQFFGPGTRLTVL.